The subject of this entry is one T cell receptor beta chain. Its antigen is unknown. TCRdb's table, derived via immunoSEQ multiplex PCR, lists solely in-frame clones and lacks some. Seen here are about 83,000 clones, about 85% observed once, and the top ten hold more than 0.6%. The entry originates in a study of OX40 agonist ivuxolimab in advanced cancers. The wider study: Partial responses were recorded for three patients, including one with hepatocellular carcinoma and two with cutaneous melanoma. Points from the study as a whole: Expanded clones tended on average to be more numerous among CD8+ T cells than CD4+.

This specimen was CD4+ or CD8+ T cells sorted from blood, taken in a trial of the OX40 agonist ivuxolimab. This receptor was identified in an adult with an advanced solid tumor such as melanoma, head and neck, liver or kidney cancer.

The CDR3 region is CASSSSNEKLFF. Here the CDR3 DNA reads TGCGCCAGCAGTAGTTCGAATGAAAAACTGTTTTTT. The chain recombines TRBV10-2 with TRBJ1-4; no firm D call. This CDR3 is 12 amino acids long. Germline-derived CDR1 and CDR2 are WSHSY and SAAADI. Trimming cost V 5 bases and J 5 bases, with 6 bases left between them.